The TCR beta chain described here comes from a study of cytomegalovirus exposure and HLA in healthy donors. Study background: From 150 million to 200 million T cells, an earlier analysis saw around 120 million unique TCR beta sequences.

This clone was counted once. Its antigen is unknown. The PCR made use of 60 Vbeta and 13 Jbeta primers. This table comes from immunoSEQ multiplex PCR, and its TCRdb copy is limited to in-frame clones, with some not included. The table has 160,000 or so clones, around 77% seen once. Study outcomes and limitations: It was reported that TCR beta sequences correctly inferred the HLA-A and HLA-B alleles for most subjects.

This TCR came from a man aged 55 to 70 in good health and CMV-seronegative. Sequencing input: PBMCs.

The CDR3 region is CASRNNLAGGGEQFF. The CDR3 region has the DNA TGTGCCAGCAGGAATAACCTAGCGGGAGGTGGTGAGCAGTTCTTC. The V gene is TRBV28, the J gene TRBJ2-1; 11 bases map to TRBD2. Germline assignment: CDR1 MDHEN and CDR2 SYDVKM. This CDR3 is built from 15 residues. The trim removed 6 bases at V and 9 bases at J, leaving 10 bases unmatched. Filled out from reference TRBV28 and TRBJ2-1, the complete variable domain reads DVKVTQSSRYLVKRTGEKVFLECVQDMDHENMFWYRQDPGLGLRLIYFSYDVKMKEKGDIPEGYSVSREKKERFSLILESASTNQTSMYLCASRNNLAGGGEQFFGPGTRLTVL.